These 5 T cell receptor beta chains originate from one sample sequenced in a study of T cell responses to AZD1222 COVID-19 vaccine. The assay was immunoSEQ multiplex PCR, and TCRdb's table has in-frame clones only and misses some. The sample includes tens of thousands of clones, more than 75% of them seen just once. The input for sequencing was peripheral blood, taken on day 0 of AZD1222 vaccination. The receptors were gathered from an adult in good health.

The chain recombines TRBV2 with TRBJ2-7; D is perhaps TRBD1 (6 bases). Per germline, CDR1 SNHLY and CDR2 FYNNEI. Between the trimmed V and J ends, which lost 5 bases and 2 bases, there was a span of 10 bases. CDR3 length equals 13 residues. The CDR3 nucleotides are TGTGCCAGCAGTTACACAGGGACCTACGAGCAGTACTTC. Translated, it gives CASSYTGTYEQYF.

This clone turned up a few times. The rearrangement uses TRBV7-9 and TRBJ2-7, with unresolved D. The ends were cut back, 4 bases at V and 3 bases at J, with 10 bases in the middle. Germline CDR1 is SEHNR and CDR2 is FQNEAQ (reference sequence). The CDR3 runs 13 residues. The DNA of the CDR3 is TGTGCCAGCAGCTCTCACTATGACTACGAGCAGTACTTC. This gives the protein CASSSHYDYEQYF.

V is TRBV6-2 or TRBV6-3 and J is TRBJ2-7; tentative D call: TRBD1 (5 bases). CDR1 is MNHEY and CDR2 is SVGEGT in the germline V gene. Trimming cost V 4 bases and J 2 bases, with 12 bases left between them. The CDR3 is made up of 14 amino acids. DNA of the CDR3: TGTGCCAGCAGTTCCCGGTTCAGGGCCTACGAGCAGTACTTC. This encodes CASSSRFRAYEQYF.

The V and J genes are TRBV6-5 and TRBJ1-3, with D hard to call. Trimming left V 6 bases short and J 0 bases short, with 9 bases between. The CDR3 extends over 14 amino acids. CDR1 and CDR2 (germline): MNHEY, SVGAGI. CDR3 residues: CASSVQYSGNTIYF. The CDR3 DNA reads TGTGCCAGCAGCGTACAGTACTCTGGAAACACCATATATTTT.

The chain joins TRBV27 to TRBJ1-5; TRBD1 might be the D (6 bases). Trimming stripped 3 bases from V and 2 bases from J, with 11 bases between. Germline CDR1 and CDR2: MNHEY and SMNVEV (reference sequence). The CDR3 extends over 15 amino acids. CDR3 sequence: CASSLGGAGNQPQHF. DNA of the CDR3: TGTGCCAGCAGTTTGGGGGGCGCCGGCAATCAGCCCCAGCATTTT.